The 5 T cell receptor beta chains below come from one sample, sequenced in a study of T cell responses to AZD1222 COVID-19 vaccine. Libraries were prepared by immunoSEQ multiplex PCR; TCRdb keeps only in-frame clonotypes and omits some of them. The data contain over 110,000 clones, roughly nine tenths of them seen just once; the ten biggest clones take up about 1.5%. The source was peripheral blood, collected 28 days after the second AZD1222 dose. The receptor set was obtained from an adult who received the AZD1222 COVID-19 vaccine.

The CDR3 nucleotides are TGTGCCAGCAGTTACCAAGGGACAGGGATAGCTTTCTTT. Amino acid sequence: CASSYQGTGIAFF. The rearrangement links TRBV5-4 to TRBJ1-1; 9 nucleotides align to TRBD1. Germline trimming cut 5 bases from V and 10 bases from J; bases unmatched to any gene: 9. CDR3 size: 13 residues. The germline gives CDR1 SGHNT, CDR2 YYREEE (reference sequence).

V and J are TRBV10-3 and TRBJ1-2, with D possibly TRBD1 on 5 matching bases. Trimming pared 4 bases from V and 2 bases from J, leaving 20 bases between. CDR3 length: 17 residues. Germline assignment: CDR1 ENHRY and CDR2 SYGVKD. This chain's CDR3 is CAISGPTGARDNYGYTF. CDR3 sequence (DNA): TGTGCCATCAGTGGGCCCACCGGGGCGAGGGACAACTATGGCTACACCTTC.

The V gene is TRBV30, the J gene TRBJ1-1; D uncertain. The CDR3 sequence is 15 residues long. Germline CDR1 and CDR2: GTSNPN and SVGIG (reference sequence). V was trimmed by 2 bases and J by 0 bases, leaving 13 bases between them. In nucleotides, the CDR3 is TGTGCCTGGAGTCCGGTCGGAGGCGTGAACACTGAAGCTTTCTTT. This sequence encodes CAWSPVGGVNTEAFF.

CDR3 nucleotide sequence: TGTGCCAGCACCGCACAGGGTGTTCAGCCCCAGCATTTT. Its protein product is CASTAQGVQPQHF. V is TRBV12-3 or TRBV12-4 and J is TRBJ1-5; TRBD1 is a possible D gene (6 bases). The CDR3 is 13 residues long. V lost 7 bases to trimming and J lost 6 bases, with 13 bases between them.

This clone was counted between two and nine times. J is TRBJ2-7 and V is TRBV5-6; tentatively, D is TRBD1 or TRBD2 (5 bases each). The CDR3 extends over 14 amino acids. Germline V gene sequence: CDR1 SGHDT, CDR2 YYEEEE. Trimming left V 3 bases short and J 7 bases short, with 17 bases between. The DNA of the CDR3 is TGTGCCAGCAGCTGGATGGGACGGGTTTGGGAGCAGTACTTC. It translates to CASSWMGRVWEQYF.